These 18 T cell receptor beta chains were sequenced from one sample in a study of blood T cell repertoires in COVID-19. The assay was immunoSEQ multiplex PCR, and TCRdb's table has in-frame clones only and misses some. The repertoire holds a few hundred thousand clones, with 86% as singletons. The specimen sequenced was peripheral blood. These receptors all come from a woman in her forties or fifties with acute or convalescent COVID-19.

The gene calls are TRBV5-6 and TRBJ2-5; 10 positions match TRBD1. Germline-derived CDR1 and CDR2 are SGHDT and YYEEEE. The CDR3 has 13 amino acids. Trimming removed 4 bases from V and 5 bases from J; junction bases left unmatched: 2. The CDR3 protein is CASSDRGRETQYF. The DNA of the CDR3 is TGTGCCAGCAGCGACAGGGGGCGGGAGACCCAGTACTTC.

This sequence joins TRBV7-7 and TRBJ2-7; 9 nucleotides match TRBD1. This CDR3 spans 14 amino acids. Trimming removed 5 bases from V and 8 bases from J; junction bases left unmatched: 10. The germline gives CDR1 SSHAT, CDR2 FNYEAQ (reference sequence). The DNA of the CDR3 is TGTGCCAGCAGCCAATCGGGACAGGGAGGAAAGCAGTACTTC. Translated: CASSQSGQGGKQYF. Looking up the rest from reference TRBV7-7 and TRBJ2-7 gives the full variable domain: GAGVSQSPRYKVTKRGQDVTLRCDPISSHATLYWYQQALGQGPEFLTYFNYEAQPDKSGLPSDRFSAERPEGSISTLTIQRTEQRDSAMYRCASSQSGQGGKQYFGPGTRLTVT.

CDR3 loop: CASSVATSGRTGPPEEQYF. CDR3 in DNA: TGTGCCAGCAGCGTAGCAACTAGCGGGAGAACGGGCCCTCCTGAGGAGCAGTACTTC. The chain has TRBV9 and TRBJ2-7; 11 nucleotides align to TRBD2. CDR1 and CDR2 from the germline V gene are SGDLS and YYNGEE. CDR3 length: 19 amino acids. V shed 0 bases, J shed 7 bases, and the junction held 18 bases outside the gene matches.

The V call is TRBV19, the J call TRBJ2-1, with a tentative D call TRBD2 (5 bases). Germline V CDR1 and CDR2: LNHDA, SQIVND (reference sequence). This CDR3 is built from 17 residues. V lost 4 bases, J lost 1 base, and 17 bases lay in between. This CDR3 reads CASSTIIASTSYNEQFF. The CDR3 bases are TGTGCCAGTAGTACAATTATAGCGAGCACGTCCTACAATGAGCAGTTCTTC.

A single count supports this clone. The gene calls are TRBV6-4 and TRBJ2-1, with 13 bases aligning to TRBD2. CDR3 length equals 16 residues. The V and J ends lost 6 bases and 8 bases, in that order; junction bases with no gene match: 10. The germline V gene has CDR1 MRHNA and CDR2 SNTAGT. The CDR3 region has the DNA TGTGCCAGCAGCCGAGCCGGGACTAGCGGGGTTGATGAGCAGTTCTTC. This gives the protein CASSRAGTSGVDEQFF.

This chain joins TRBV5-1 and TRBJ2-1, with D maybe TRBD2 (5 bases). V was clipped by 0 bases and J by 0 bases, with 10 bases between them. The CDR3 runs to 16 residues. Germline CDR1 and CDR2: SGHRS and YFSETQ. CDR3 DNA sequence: TGCGCCAGCAGCTTGGAACCGGGAAGCTCCTACAATGAGCAGTTCTTC. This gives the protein CASSLEPGSSYNEQFF.

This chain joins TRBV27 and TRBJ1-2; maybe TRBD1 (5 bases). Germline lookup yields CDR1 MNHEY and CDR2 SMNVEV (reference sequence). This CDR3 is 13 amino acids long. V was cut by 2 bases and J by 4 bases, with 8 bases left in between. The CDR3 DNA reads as TGTGCCAGCAGTTTAAGGGGTAGCTATGGCTACACCTTC. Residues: CASSLRGSYGYTF.

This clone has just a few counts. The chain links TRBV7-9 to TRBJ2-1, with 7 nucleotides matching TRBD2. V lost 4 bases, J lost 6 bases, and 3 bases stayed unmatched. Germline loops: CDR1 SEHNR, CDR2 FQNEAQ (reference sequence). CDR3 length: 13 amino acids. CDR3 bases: TGTGCCAGCAGCTCCGCTAGCGGCAATGAGCAGTTCTTC. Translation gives CASSSASGNEQFF.

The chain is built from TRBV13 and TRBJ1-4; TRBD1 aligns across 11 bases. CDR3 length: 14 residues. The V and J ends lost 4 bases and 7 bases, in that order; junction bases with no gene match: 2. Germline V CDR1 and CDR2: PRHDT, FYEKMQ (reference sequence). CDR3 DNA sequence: TGTGCCAGCAGCTCCGGGACAGGGGGTGAAAAACTGTTTTTT. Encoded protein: CASSSGTGGEKLFF.

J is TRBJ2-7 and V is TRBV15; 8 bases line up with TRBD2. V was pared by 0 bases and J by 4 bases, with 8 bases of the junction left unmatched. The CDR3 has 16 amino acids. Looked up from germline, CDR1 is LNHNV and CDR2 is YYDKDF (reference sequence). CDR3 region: CATSRERGGVGYEQYF. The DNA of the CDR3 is TGTGCCACCAGCAGAGAACGGGGGGGAGTAGGGTACGAGCAGTACTTC.

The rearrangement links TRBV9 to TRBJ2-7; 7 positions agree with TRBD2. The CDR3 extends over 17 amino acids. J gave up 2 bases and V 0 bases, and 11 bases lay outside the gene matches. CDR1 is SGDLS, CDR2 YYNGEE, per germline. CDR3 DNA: TGTGCCAGCAGCGTAGCCCAGCGGGATTGTCTCACCTACGAGCAGTACTTC. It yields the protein CASSVAQRDCLTYEQYF.

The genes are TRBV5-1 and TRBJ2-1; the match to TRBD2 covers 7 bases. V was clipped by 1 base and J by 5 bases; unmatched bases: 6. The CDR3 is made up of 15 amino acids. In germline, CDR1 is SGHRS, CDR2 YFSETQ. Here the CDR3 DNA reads TGCGCCAGCAGCTTGCAAGCGGGATCTAACAATGAGCAGTTCTTC. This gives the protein CASSLQAGSNNEQFF. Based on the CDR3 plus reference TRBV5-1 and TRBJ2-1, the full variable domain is KAGVTQTPRYLIKTRGQQVTLSCSPISGHRSVSWYQQTPGQGLQFLFEYFSETQRNKGNFPGRFSGRQFSNSRSEMNVSTLELGDSALYLCASSLQAGSNNEQFFGPGTRLTVL.

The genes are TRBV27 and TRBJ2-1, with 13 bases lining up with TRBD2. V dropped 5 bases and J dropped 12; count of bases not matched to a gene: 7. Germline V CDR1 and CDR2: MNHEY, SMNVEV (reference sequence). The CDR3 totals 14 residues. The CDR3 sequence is CASSTSGRAFLQFF. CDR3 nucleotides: TGTGCCAGCAGTACTAGCGGGAGGGCCTTCTTGCAGTTCTTC.

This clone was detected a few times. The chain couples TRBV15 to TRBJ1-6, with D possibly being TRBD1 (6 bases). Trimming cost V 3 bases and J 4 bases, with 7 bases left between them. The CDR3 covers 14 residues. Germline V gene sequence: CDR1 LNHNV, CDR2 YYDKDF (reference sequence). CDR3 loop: CATSRDRYNSPLHF. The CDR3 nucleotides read TGTGCCACCAGCAGGGACAGATATAATTCACCCCTCCACTTT. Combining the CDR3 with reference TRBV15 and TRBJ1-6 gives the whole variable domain DAMVIQNPRYQVTQFGKPVTLSCSQTLNHNVMYWYQQKSSQAPKLLFHYYDKDFNNEADTPDNFQSRRPNTSFCFLDIRSPGLGDTAMYLCATSRDRYNSPLHFGNGTRLTVT.

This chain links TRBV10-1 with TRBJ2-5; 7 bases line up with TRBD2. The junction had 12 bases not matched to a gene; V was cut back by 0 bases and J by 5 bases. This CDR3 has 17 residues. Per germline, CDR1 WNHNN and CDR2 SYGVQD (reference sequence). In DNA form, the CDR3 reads TGCGCCAGCAGTGAGTCGAGGTGGGAGGGCCCGTGTGAGACCCAGTACTTC. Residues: CASSESRWEGPCETQYF.

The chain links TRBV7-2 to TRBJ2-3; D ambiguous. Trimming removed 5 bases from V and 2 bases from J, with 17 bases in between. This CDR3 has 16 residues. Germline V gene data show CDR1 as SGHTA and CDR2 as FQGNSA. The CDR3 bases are TGTGCCAGCAGCCCCCCTGGTTTTCGGTCCACAGATACGCAGTATTTT. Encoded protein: CASSPPGFRSTDTQYF.

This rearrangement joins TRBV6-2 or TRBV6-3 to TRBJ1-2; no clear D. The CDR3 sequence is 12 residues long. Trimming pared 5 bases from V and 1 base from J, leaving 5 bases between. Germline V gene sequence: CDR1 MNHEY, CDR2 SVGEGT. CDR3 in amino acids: CASSEFNYGYTF. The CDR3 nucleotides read TGTGCCAGCAGTGAGTTTAACTATGGCTACACCTTC.

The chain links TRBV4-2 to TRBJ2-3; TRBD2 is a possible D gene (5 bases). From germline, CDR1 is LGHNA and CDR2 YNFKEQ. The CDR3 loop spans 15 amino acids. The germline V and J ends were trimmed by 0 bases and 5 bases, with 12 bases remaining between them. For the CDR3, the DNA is TGTGCCAGCAGCCAAGAGGCGGCTAGCTTAGATACGCAGTATTTT. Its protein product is CASSQEAASLDTQYF.